These 18 T cell receptor beta chains came from one sample sequenced in a study of blood T cell repertoires in COVID-19. Sequenced by immunoSEQ multiplex PCR; TCRdb stores in-frame clones only, minus some. The sample lists about 670,000 clones, about 90% occurring once. Sequencing was performed on peripheral blood. The receptor set was obtained from a young woman with acute or convalescent COVID-19.

This chain links TRBV2 with TRBJ2-7, with 11 bases lining up with TRBD2. V shed 4 bases, J shed 3 bases, and the junction held 2 bases outside the gene matches. This CDR3 comprises 14 residues. CDR1 SNHLY and CDR2 FYNNEI come from the germline V gene. CDR3: CASSASGGYYEQYF. Written as DNA, the CDR3 is TGTGCCAGCAGTGCTAGCGGGGGGTACTACGAGCAGTACTTC.

The genes are TRBV5-1 and TRBJ1-1, with a weak D call TRBD1 (5 bases). Germline V lookup: CDR1 SGHRS, CDR2 YFSETQ. The CDR3 runs to 16 residues. Trimming removed 4 bases at V and 4 bases at J, with 20 bases between. Here the CDR3 reads CASSPGLGGRSTEAFF. Here the CDR3 DNA reads TGCGCCAGCAGCCCCGGGTTGGGGGGTCGGTCCACTGAAGCTTTCTTT.

The chain employs TRBV5-1 and TRBJ1-4, with 7 bases aligning to TRBD1. V shed 4 bases and J 8 bases; nucleotides not matched to a gene: 5. Germline CDR1 SGHRS, CDR2 YFSETQ. The CDR3 spans 13 residues. CDR3: CASSQGGREKLFF. In DNA, the CDR3 is TGCGCCAGCAGCCAGGGGGGCCGCGAAAAACTGTTTTTT.

This sequence joins TRBV4-3 and TRBJ2-7, with 7 bases lining up with TRBD1. Germline CDR1 reads LGHNA; CDR2 reads YSLEER. V dropped 4 bases and J dropped 0; count of bases not matched to a gene: 6. The CDR3 is 15 amino acids. The CDR3 sequence is CASSPSTGSSYEQYF. The CDR3 nucleotides are TGCGCCAGCAGCCCGTCGACAGGGAGCTCCTACGAGCAGTACTTC.

The rearrangement uses TRBV2 and TRBJ1-2, with D perhaps matching TRBD1 (5 bases). CDR1 is SNHLY and CDR2 is FYNNEI in the germline V gene. The CDR3 is made up of 15 amino acids. V was cut by 9 bases and J by 2 bases, with 19 bases left in between. CDR3 protein: CARQTDSQRNYGYTF. DNA for the CDR3: TGTGCCAGACAGACCGACAGTCAGAGGAACTATGGCTACACCTTC.

The rearrangement links TRBV4-3 to TRBJ2-7; tentative D call: TRBD1 (5 bases). Germline V lookup: CDR1 LGHNA, CDR2 YSLEER. Trimming cost V 1 base and J 0 bases, with 10 bases left between them. There are 15 residues in the CDR3. DNA of the CDR3: TGCGCCAGCAGCCAAGGCCAGGGCTTCTCCTACGAGCAGTACTTC. Amino acid sequence: CASSQGQGFSYEQYF.

The CDR3 spells CASSPGPGMPYNEQFF. The CDR3 coding sequence is TGTGCCAGCAGCCCAGGCCCAGGTATGCCCTACAATGAGCAGTTCTTC. V and J are TRBV7-9 and TRBJ2-1; D gene uncertain. There are 16 residues in the CDR3. In germline, CDR1 is SEHNR, CDR2 FQNEAQ (reference sequence). V lost 5 bases and J lost 2, with 16 bases in between.

CDR3 in amino acids: CASSNRDIGRHLGYTF. CDR3 nucleotide sequence: TGTGCCAGCAGCAACCGGGATATAGGTCGACACCTTGGCTACACCTTC. The gene calls are TRBV7-2 and TRBJ1-2; no clear D gene. CDR3 size: 16 residues. Germline lookup yields CDR1 SGHTA and CDR2 FQGNSA. Trimming took 5 bases from V and 7 from J, leaving 23 bases between them.

This chain joins TRBV12-3 or TRBV12-4 and TRBJ1-2; D possibly corresponds to TRBD1 (6 bases). The CDR3 extends over 13 amino acids. Deletions cut 2 bases from V and 6 bases from J, with 10 bases between. The CDR3, as DNA: TGTGCCAGCAGTTTACAGGGGCCACATGGCTACACCTTC. As protein: CASSLQGPHGYTF.

This clone is a singleton in its sample. J is TRBJ2-1 and V is TRBV24-1, with 16 positions matching TRBD2. The CDR3 extends over 18 amino acids. The ends lost 4 bases at V and 7 bases at J; junction bases unmatched: 9. Per the germline V gene, CDR1 is KGHDR and CDR2 is SFDVKD. CDR3 sequence: CATSEPGLAGGPGNEQFF. The DNA of the CDR3 is TGTGCCACCAGTGAACCGGGACTAGCGGGGGGGCCGGGGAATGAGCAGTTCTTC.

The chain is built from TRBV5-1 and TRBJ1-4, with TRBD1 matching over 7 bases. Germline V gene data show CDR1 as SGHRS and CDR2 as YFSETQ. This CDR3 has 15 amino acids. The ends lost 4 bases at V and 5 bases at J; junction bases unmatched: 8. The CDR3 loop is CASSDPTGSNEKLFF. The CDR3 nucleotides read TGCGCCAGCAGCGACCCGACAGGGTCAAATGAAAAACTGTTTTTT. The full variable domain, in which reference TRBV5-1 and TRBJ1-4 provide the parts outside the CDR3, is KAGVTQTPRYLIKTRGQQVTLSCSPISGHRSVSWYQQTPGQGLQFLFEYFSETQRNKGNFPGRFSGRQFSNSRSEMNVSTLELGDSALYLCASSDPTGSNEKLFFGSGTQLSVL.

The gene calls are TRBV5-6 and TRBJ2-3, with a weak D call TRBD1 (6 bases). Germline V CDR1 and CDR2: SGHDT, YYEEEE. The CDR3 contains 14 residues. The V end lost 3 bases, the J end lost 2 bases, and 10 bases lay between the germline ends. The chain's CDR3 is CASSSDSNTDTQYF. The CDR3 nucleotides read TGTGCCAGCAGCTCGGACAGTAACACAGATACGCAGTATTTT.

The rearrangement links TRBV18 to TRBJ2-1, with D possibly TRBD2 on 6 matching bases. The germline V gene has CDR1 KGHSH and CDR2 LQKENI. V was pared by 3 bases and J by 7 bases, with 19 bases between. The CDR3 length is 16 residues. The CDR3 DNA follows: TGTGCCAGCTCACCGAGACTAGAGAGGGCGGGGAATGAGCAGTTCTTC. This encodes CASSPRLERAGNEQFF.

The genes are TRBV3-1 (or the pseudogene TRBV3-2) and TRBJ2-7, with a weak D call TRBD2 (5 bases). V was cut by 11 bases and J by 0 bases, with 11 bases left in between. Germline V CDR1 and CDR2: LGHDT, YNNKEL (reference sequence). The CDR3 extends over 12 amino acids. CDR3: CASGVNSYEQYF. CDR3 nucleotides: TGTGCCTCCGGGGTGAACTCCTACGAGCAGTACTTC.

This clone was counted once. The chain uses TRBV3-1 (or the pseudogene TRBV3-2) and TRBJ1-2, with 9 bases matching TRBD1. The junction had 8 bases not matched to a gene; V was cut back by 4 bases and J by 8 bases. Germline CDR1 is LGHDT and CDR2 is YNNKEL (reference sequence). The CDR3 is 14 residues long. The CDR3 spells CASSPGGQGKGYTF. In nucleotides, the CDR3 is TGTGCCAGCAGCCCCGGCGGACAGGGGAAAGGCTACACCTTC.

The chain combines TRBV10-3 with TRBJ2-7; D might be TRBD1 (5 bases). The CDR3 consists of 14 residues. Trimming took off 2 bases at V and 4 bases at J, with 12 bases between the two ends. Per germline, CDR1 ENHRY and CDR2 SYGVKD. CDR3 sequence reads: CAISEMTDLYEQYF. Written as DNA, the CDR3 is TGTGCCATCAGTGAGATGACAGACCTTTACGAGCAGTACTTC.

The chain couples TRBV19 to TRBJ2-2; the match to TRBD2 covers 14 bases. Looked up from germline, CDR1 is LNHDA and CDR2 is SQIVND (reference sequence). The CDR3 totals 16 residues. Trimming at V came to 2 bases and at J to 7 bases, leaving 3 bases not matched to a gene. CDR3 sequence: CASSIRLAGGRGELFF. The CDR3 nucleotides are TGTGCCAGTAGTATAAGACTAGCGGGGGGGCGCGGGGAGCTGTTTTTT.

As regards this clone: At one end the junction does not follow the germline gene, possibly because of a read error. The rearrangement joins TRBV2 to TRBJ1-1, with D unresolved. Germline CDR1 is SNHLY and CDR2 is FYNNEI. CDR3 length: 14 amino acids. The CDR3 protein is CASREGGQVTEAFF. The CDR3 coding sequence is TGTGCCAGCAGAGAAGGAGGGCAAGTCACTGAAGCTTTCTTT. The whole variable domain, filled in from reference TRBV2 and TRBJ1-1, reads EPEVTQTPSHQVTQMGQEVILRCVPISNHLYFYWYRQILGQKVEFLVSFYNNEISEKSEIFDDQFSVERPDGSNFTLKIRSTKLEDSAMYFCASREGGQVTEAFFGQGTRLTVV.